This T cell receptor (beta chain) was recovered during a study of T cell repertoires in cytomegalovirus infection. Study details: Epitope selection comprised recently identified HLA-C-restricted CMV epitopes and well-studied HLA-B-restricted CMV epitopes. Public signatures in TCR beta pointed to CMV infection and matching HLA type.

Deletions cut 1 base from V and 0 bases from J, with 10 bases between. This CDR3 has 16 residues. From germline, CDR1 is LGHDT and CDR2 YNNKEL (reference sequence). Study results and limitations: CMV-specific TCR beta clonotypes restricted by HLA-C were the ones dominating the ex vivo response.

TCRdb recomputed calls from the reads with MiXCR, one row per CDR3 protein. The repertoire holds approximately 910,000 distinct CDR3 sequences, with approximately 33% as singletons. With regard to this clonotype: Its cognate antigen is unknown.

The clonotype originates from a human donor in good health (CMV status not recorded). Some clones in this sample may be carry-over from other donors' samples. The starting material was cultured CD8+ T cells from PBMCs, obtained from culture after CMV antigen stimulation. The chain couples TRBV3-1 to TRBJ2-1; TRBD2 might be the D (6 bases). CDR3 in amino acids: CASSQGGVGSYNEQFF. CDR3 sequence (DNA): TGTGCCAGCAGCCAAGGGGGGGTCGGCTCCTACAATGAGCAGTTCTTC.